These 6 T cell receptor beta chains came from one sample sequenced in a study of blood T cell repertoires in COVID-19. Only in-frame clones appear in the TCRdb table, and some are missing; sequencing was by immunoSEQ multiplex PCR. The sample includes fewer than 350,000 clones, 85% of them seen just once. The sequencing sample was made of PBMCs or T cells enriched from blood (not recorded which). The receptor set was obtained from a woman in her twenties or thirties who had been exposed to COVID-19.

This chain's CDR3 is CASSQVLLDRDTDTQYF. The DNA for the CDR3 is TGTGCCAGCAGCCAAGTATTACTGGACAGGGACACAGATACGCAGTATTTT. V gene TRBV4-2 combines with J gene TRBJ2-3, with 8 bases matching TRBD1. CDR1 and CDR2 from the germline V gene are LGHNA and YNFKEQ. CDR3 size: 17 residues. The ends lost 1 base at V and 2 bases at J; junction bases unmatched: 8.

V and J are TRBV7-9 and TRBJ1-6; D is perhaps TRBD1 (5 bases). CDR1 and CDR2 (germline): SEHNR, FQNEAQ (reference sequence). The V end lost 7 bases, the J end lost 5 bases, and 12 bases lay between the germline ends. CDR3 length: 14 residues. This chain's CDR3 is CASTRGDNNSPLHF. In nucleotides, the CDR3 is TGTGCCAGCACCCGGGGGGATAATAATTCACCCCTCCACTTT.

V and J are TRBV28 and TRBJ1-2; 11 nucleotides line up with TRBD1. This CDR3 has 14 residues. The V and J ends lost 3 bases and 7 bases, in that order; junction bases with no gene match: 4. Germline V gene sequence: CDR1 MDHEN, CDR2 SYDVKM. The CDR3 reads CASSFQDRGLGYTF. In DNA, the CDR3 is TGTGCCAGCAGTTTCCAGGACAGGGGGCTTGGCTACACCTTC.

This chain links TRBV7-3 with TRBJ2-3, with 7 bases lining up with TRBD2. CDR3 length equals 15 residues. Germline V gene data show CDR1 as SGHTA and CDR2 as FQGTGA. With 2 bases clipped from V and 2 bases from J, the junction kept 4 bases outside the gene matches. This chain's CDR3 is CASSLGGSLTDTQYF. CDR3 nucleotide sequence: TGTGCCAGCAGCTTAGGCGGGAGCCTCACAGATACGCAGTATTTT.

CDR3 protein: CASSMVGPNEQFF. The CDR3 bases are TGTGCCAGTAGTATGGTGGGGCCTAATGAGCAGTTCTTC. This chain uses TRBV19 with TRBJ2-1; D perhaps matches TRBD1 (5 bases). The CDR3 extends over 13 amino acids. V gave up 3 bases and J gave up 7 bases, with 10 bases separating them. Germline values: CDR1 LNHDA, CDR2 SQIVND (reference sequence). Full variable domain (missing parts from reference TRBV19 and TRBJ2-1): DGGITQSPKYLFRKEGQNVTLSCEQNLNHDAMYWYRQDPGQGLRLIYYSQIVNDFQKGDIAEGYSVSREKKESFPLTVTSAQKNPTAFYLCASSMVGPNEQFFGPGTRLTVL.

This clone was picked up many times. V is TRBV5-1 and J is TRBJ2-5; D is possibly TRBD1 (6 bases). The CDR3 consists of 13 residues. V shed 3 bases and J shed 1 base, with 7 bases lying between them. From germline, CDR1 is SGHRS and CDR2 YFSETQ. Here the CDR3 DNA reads TGCGCCAGCAGCTGGACAGTCCAAGAGACCCAGTACTTC. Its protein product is CASSWTVQETQYF.